The T cell receptor beta chain under discussion was sequenced for a study of OX40 agonist ivuxolimab in advanced cancers. Overall study results and limits: Also present in some nonresponders was a low level of normalized T-cell clonal expansion.

As to this clone: What it recognizes is unknown.

The CDR3 is 17 amino acids. V was shortened by 3 bases and J by 6 bases, with 23 bases between the two germline ends. Germline V gene lookup returns CDR1 MGHRA and CDR2 YSYEKL. Measured with immunoSEQ multiplex PCR; TCRdb has only the in-frame clones, and not every one. The table records approximately 50,000 clones, 65% to 85% of them present only once. The clonotype originates from an adult with an advanced solid tumor such as melanoma, head and neck, liver or kidney cancer. This chain uses TRBV4-1 with TRBJ2-5; D is ambiguous. The sample in question was CD4+ or CD8+ T cells sorted from blood, obtained in a trial of the OX40 agonist ivuxolimab. Written as DNA, the CDR3 is TGCGCCAGCAGCCAGGGCATCGGACGGACCTATGGAAAGACCCAGTACTTC. This translates into CASSQGIGRTYGKTQYF.